The 3 T cell receptor beta chains below were found in one sample sequenced in a study of T cell responses to AZD1222 COVID-19 vaccine. Repertoires were generated with immunoSEQ multiplex PCR, while TCRdb's copy carries only in-frame clones and drops some. The sample yields under 170,000 clones, approximately 90% seen once. Sequencing was performed on peripheral blood, taken 28 days after the second AZD1222 dose. These receptors all stem from an adult who received the AZD1222 COVID-19 vaccine.

The chain's CDR3 is CASWDGSNQPQHF. DNA of the CDR3: TGTGCCAGCTGGGACGGTAGCAATCAGCCCCAGCATTTT. The gene calls are TRBV27 and TRBJ1-5; maybe TRBD1 (5 bases). The V gene lost 8 bases and the J gene lost 0 bases, with 8 bases spanning the gap. There are 13 residues in the CDR3. Germline V gene lookup returns CDR1 MNHEY and CDR2 SMNVEV (reference sequence).

V gene TRBV19 combines with J gene TRBJ2-7; unclear D gene. The V and J ends lost 7 bases and 1 base respectively, with 11 bases between them. The CDR3 has 13 amino acids. Looked up from germline, CDR1 is LNHDA and CDR2 is SQIVND (reference sequence). CDR3 bases: TGTGCCAGTACCCCCGGACCGTCCTACGAGCAGTACTTC. Translation gives CASTPGPSYEQYF.

This clone was observed once. The chain is built from TRBV12-3 or TRBV12-4 and TRBJ1-1; D call uncertain. CDR3 length equals 12 residues. V was cut by 10 bases and J by 7 bases, with 16 bases left in between. Here the CDR3 reads CATKYEQNEAFF. The CDR3, as DNA: TGTGCCACCAAGTACGAACAGAATGAAGCTTTCTTT.